This entry lists 29 T cell receptor beta chains sequenced from one sample in a study of T-cell memory formation after mild COVID-19. TCRdb redid the calling of the 5' RACE reads with MiXCR, one entry per CDR3 protein. The sample holds approximately 290,000 distinct CDR3 sequences; less than 9.5% are singletons and the top ten take 22%. The sample taken for sequencing was PBMCs or a T cell subset sorted from them (not recorded which). All receptors come from a man aged 18-30 years who had mild COVID-19 (a few samples of this study predate the infection). Cell type and time point are not known.

This clonotype showed up many times. CDR3 in DNA: TGTGCCAGCAGCTTGCCCGTGAACACCGGGGAGCTGTTTTTT. Translation gives CASSLPVNTGELFF. The chain combines TRBV5-5 with TRBJ2-2; D not resolved. Germline loops: CDR1 SGHKS, CDR2 YYEKEE (reference sequence). The germline V and J ends were trimmed by 1 base and 1 base, with 5 bases remaining between them. The CDR3 totals 14 residues.

There are many counts of this clonotype. V is TRBV4-3 and J is TRBJ2-2; D is perhaps TRBD2 (5 bases). This CDR3 has 14 amino acids. Per the germline V gene, CDR1 is LGHNA and CDR2 is YSLEER. The V end lost 0 bases, the J end lost 5 bases, and 7 bases lay between the germline ends. Here the CDR3 DNA reads TGCGCCAGCAGCCAAGATACGGGGACCGGGGAGCTGTTTTTT. The encoded protein is CASSQDTGTGELFF.

This clonotype was recorded at least ten times. The chain uses TRBV5-1 and TRBJ2-3; D not certain. The germline gives CDR1 SGHRS, CDR2 YFSETQ. The CDR3 spans 12 residues. Trimming removed 4 bases at V and 5 bases at J, with 8 bases between. The CDR3 nucleotides read TGCGCCAGCAGCCCGATTCGAGATACGCAGTATTTT. This translates into CASSPIRDTQYF. The full variable domain, its missing parts supplied by reference TRBV5-1 and TRBJ2-3, is KAGVTQTPRYLIKTRGQQVTLSCSPISGHRSVSWYQQTPGQGLQFLFEYFSETQRNKGNFPGRFSGRQFSNSRSEMNVSTLELGDSALYLCASSPIRDTQYFGPGTRLTVL.

V and J are TRBV20-1 and TRBJ2-2; TRBD2 matches 8 bases. The CDR3 loop spans 14 amino acids. Looked up from germline, CDR1 is DFQATT and CDR2 is SNEGSKA (reference sequence). With V trimmed by 3 bases and J by 6 bases, 6 bases remained unmatched. DNA for the CDR3: TGCAGTGCTAGCCGGGGGGGGGCGGCCGGGGAGCTGTTTTTT. This gives the protein CSASRGGAAGELFF.

V and J are TRBV13 and TRBJ1-2; D is possibly TRBD1 (5 bases). CDR3 length equals 14 residues. Germline CDR1 reads PRHDT; CDR2 reads FYEKMQ (reference sequence). Trimming removed 5 bases at V and 4 bases at J, with 14 bases between. The CDR3 DNA follows: TGTGCCAGCAGCAGATTGGGACCGATCTATGGCTACACCTTC. Translating gives CASSRLGPIYGYTF.

The chain joins TRBV25-1 to TRBJ1-5; TRBD1 is a possible D gene (6 bases). This CDR3 is built from 15 residues. Trimming shortened V by 4 bases and J by 8 bases, and 18 bases separated the two germline ends. Germline loops: CDR1 MGHDK, CDR2 SYGVNS. The CDR3 here is CASSADRGVLEPQHF. The CDR3 nucleotides read TGTGCCAGCAGTGCGGATAGGGGGGTATTGGAGCCCCAGCATTTT.

This clonotype was detected a few times. The CDR3 DNA follows: TGTGCCAGCAGCCGTGGGGGAACCTCCTACGAGCAGTACTTC. Protein sequence: CASSRGGTSYEQYF. The chain couples TRBV9 to TRBJ2-7; D tentatively fits TRBD1 or TRBD2 (5 bases each). The V and J ends lost 4 bases and 0 bases respectively, with 11 bases between them. Per germline, CDR1 SGDLS and CDR2 YYNGEE. This CDR3 contains 14 residues.

The sample holds a few counts of this clonotype. The J gene is TRBJ2-5, the V gene TRBV10-3; 8 nucleotides agree with TRBD1. The V gene's germline CDR1 is ENHRY and CDR2 SYGVKD. The CDR3 loop spans 13 amino acids. After removal of 11 bases from V and 5 bases from J, the junction contained 10 bases not matched to a gene. The CDR3 sequence is CASRGQEAETQYF. For the CDR3, the DNA is TGTGCCTCCAGGGGACAGGAAGCGGAGACCCAGTACTTC.

This rearrangement joins TRBV7-9 to TRBJ2-5; 7 nucleotides align to TRBD1. The V and J ends lost 5 bases and 5 bases, in that order; junction bases with no gene match: 11. The V gene's germline CDR1 is SEHNR and CDR2 FQNEAQ (reference sequence). The CDR3 consists of 15 residues. CDR3 in DNA: TGTGCCAGCAGCCCCGGGACAGAAAGATGGGAGACCCAGTACTTC. Translation: CASSPGTERWETQYF.

This clonotype has a count of ten or more. A read error may account for a junction end that differs from germline. This chain connects TRBV27 to TRBJ2-1; unclear D gene. CDR3 length: 12 residues. CDR1 and CDR2 from the germline V gene are MNHEY and SMNVEV (reference sequence). The chain's CDR3 is CASSLWGNEQFF. The CDR3 coding sequence is TGTGCCAGCAGCTTATGGGGAAATGAGCAGTTCTTC.

This clonotype was counted between two and nine times. The chain is built from TRBV12-3 or TRBV12-4 and TRBJ1-2; tentatively, D is TRBD1 (5 bases). This CDR3 is 13 amino acids long. Trimming cost V 1 base and J 4 bases, with 7 bases left between them. Here the CDR3 DNA reads TGTGCCAGCAGTTTAGTTGGGGGCTATGGCTACACCTTC. Encoded protein: CASSLVGGYGYTF.

The chain is built from TRBV5-1 and TRBJ1-4, with 8 positions matching TRBD1. From germline, CDR1 is SGHRS and CDR2 YFSETQ. The J segment lost 2 bases and the V segment lost 4 bases, leaving 4 bases of the junction unmatched. The CDR3 is 15 amino acids. The CDR3 DNA sequence: TGCGCCAGCAGCATTCAGGGGGCCACTAATGAAAAACTGTTTTTT. Protein: CASSIQGATNEKLFF.

This clonotype has only a few counts. The chain uses TRBV6-5 and TRBJ1-3; D remains ambiguous. Trimming cost V 0 bases and J 9 bases, with 21 bases left between them. Germline V gives CDR1 MNHEY, CDR2 SVGAGI. The CDR3 has 17 amino acids. The CDR3 DNA is TGTGCCAGCAGTTACTCCCACCCAGGCGTTCCCATCGGCACCATATATTTT. This sequence encodes CASSYSHPGVPIGTIYF.

This clonotype turned up a few times. V and J are TRBV6-2 or TRBV6-3 and TRBJ2-7; 9 nucleotides agree with TRBD2. Unmatched junction bases numbered 8, after V lost 7 bases and J lost 4 bases. The CDR3 contains 14 residues. Germline V gives CDR1 MNHEY, CDR2 SVGEGT. CDR3: CASTPGGGGYEQYF. In nucleotides, the CDR3 is TGTGCCAGCACCCCTGGCGGGGGGGGATACGAGCAGTACTTC.

The rearrangement joins TRBV7-3 to TRBJ2-5; D is unresolved. V was shortened by 7 bases and J by 5 bases, with 14 bases between the two germline ends. The CDR3 is made up of 13 amino acids. CDR1 is SGHTA, CDR2 FQGTGA, per germline. The CDR3 DNA reads TGTGCCAGCACCCAGATCCCCGGGGAGACCCAGTACTTC. Amino acids: CASTQIPGETQYF.

This chain connects TRBV15 to TRBJ2-3; D might be TRBD2 (7 bases). CDR3 length equals 15 residues. The V end lost 3 bases, the J end lost 3 bases, and 13 bases lay between the germline ends. Per germline, CDR1 LNHNV and CDR2 YYDKDF (reference sequence). The CDR3 is CATSRGGGPTDTQYF. CDR3 sequence (DNA): TGTGCCACCAGCAGGGGAGGGGGGCCAACAGATACGCAGTATTTT.

V gene TRBV27 combines with J gene TRBJ2-1; 7 bases align to TRBD2. The CDR3 is 16 residues long. CDR1 MNHEY and CDR2 SMNVEV come from the germline V gene (reference sequence). J lost 0 bases, V lost 9 bases, and 11 bases had no gene match. This chain's CDR3 is CASNPGRPGSYNEQFF. CDR3 DNA sequence: TGTGCCAGTAACCCCGGGAGGCCGGGCTCCTACAATGAGCAGTTCTTC.

In this sample, this clonotype turned up a few times. V and J are TRBV19 and TRBJ1-1; 8 nucleotides align to TRBD1. The CDR3 extends over 15 amino acids. The V gene end was trimmed by 7 bases and the J gene end by 1 base; junction bases not matched to a gene: 8. Germline V gene lookup returns CDR1 LNHDA and CDR2 SQIVND (reference sequence). The CDR3 region has the DNA TGTGCCAGTACCGGTAGGACAGGGTCGAACACTGAAGCTTTCTTT. Encoded protein: CASTGRTGSNTEAFF.

At least ten counts were recorded for this clonotype. The chain employs TRBV6-5 and TRBJ1-2, with 7 bases matching TRBD1. This CDR3 region has 13 residues. Germline CDR1 and CDR2: MNHEY and SVGAGI. J gave up 3 bases and V 6 bases, and 4 bases lay outside the gene matches. The chain's CDR3 is CASRPGQHYGYTF. Here the CDR3 DNA reads TGTGCCAGCAGGCCGGGACAGCACTATGGCTACACCTTC.

This clonotype was seen only a few times. The chain combines TRBV3-1 with TRBJ2-2, with unresolved D. Germline-derived CDR1 and CDR2 are LGHDT and YNNKEL (reference sequence). Trimming took 0 bases from V and 7 from J, leaving 9 bases between them. The CDR3 runs 14 residues. The CDR3 loop is CASSQDLRSGELFF. CDR3 in DNA: TGTGCCAGCAGCCAAGATCTTAGGAGCGGGGAGCTGTTTTTT.

A few counts support this clonotype. The rearrangement uses TRBV7-2 and TRBJ1-5, with TRBD1 matching over 7 bases. The CDR3 is made up of 15 amino acids. The V segment lost 5 bases and the J segment 7 bases; nucleotides outside the gene matches: 11. Germline V gene data show CDR1 as SGHTA and CDR2 as FQGNSA. CDR3: CASSMRQGVMQPQHF. In DNA, the CDR3 is TGTGCCAGCAGCATGAGACAGGGAGTAATGCAGCCCCAGCATTTT.

This chain links TRBV12-3 or TRBV12-4 with TRBJ1-5; D not certain. The CDR3 spans 14 residues. The V gene lost 1 base and the J gene lost 3 bases, with 7 bases spanning the gap. CDR3 in amino acids: CASSLDRINQPQHF. For the CDR3, the DNA is TGTGCCAGCAGTTTAGATCGGATCAATCAGCCCCAGCATTTT.

The chain uses TRBV5-1 and TRBJ1-2; D unclear. Per germline, CDR1 SGHRS and CDR2 YFSETQ. There are 14 residues in the CDR3. V lost 0 bases and J lost 4, with 10 bases in between. CDR3: CASSLESGLYGYTF. In DNA form, the CDR3 reads TGCGCCAGCAGCTTGGAGAGCGGCCTCTATGGCTACACCTTC.

V usage is TRBV30 and J usage is TRBJ2-6; no firm D call. This CDR3 comprises 14 residues. Germline CDR1 is GTSNPN and CDR2 is SVGIG (reference sequence). V lost 3 bases to trimming and J lost 3 bases, with 9 bases between them. Here the CDR3 DNA reads TGTGCCTGGAGAATAGGATATGGGGCCAACGTCCTGACTTTC. This sequence encodes CAWRIGYGANVLTF.

There are a few counts of this clonotype. The chain recombines TRBV7-8 with TRBJ2-7, with D unresolved. CDR1 and CDR2 from the germline V gene are SGHVS and FQNEAQ. The CDR3 covers 13 residues. Trimming cost V 1 base and J 5 bases, with 9 bases left between them. The CDR3 sequence: CASSLEWSHEQYV. The CDR3 coding sequence is TGTGCCAGCAGCTTAGAATGGAGCCACGAGCAGTACGTC.

The rearrangement joins TRBV2 to TRBJ2-3; 9 bases fit TRBD1. Unmatched junction bases numbered 10, after V lost 10 bases and J lost 8 bases. Germline lookup yields CDR1 SNHLY and CDR2 FYNNEI. The CDR3 is 13 amino acids. CDR3 coding DNA: TGTGCCACACAGGGGGCGTTCACCGTTACGCAGTATTTT. It is translated as CATQGAFTVTQYF.

Only a few counts were recorded for this clonotype. The rearrangement joins TRBV6-5 to TRBJ2-5; D ambiguous. The CDR3 has 14 amino acids. Trimming cost V 2 bases and J 7 bases, with 14 bases left between them. Germline V gene data show CDR1 as MNHEY and CDR2 as SVGAGI. DNA of the CDR3: TGTGCCAGCAGTTACGTTCCGGAACCGGGGACCCAGTACTTC. It translates to CASSYVPEPGTQYF.

This chain connects TRBV20-1 to TRBJ2-4; D unclear. Germline loops: CDR1 DFQATT, CDR2 SNEGSKA (reference sequence). CDR3 length: 14 amino acids. V was shortened by 4 bases and J by 0 bases, with 10 bases between the two germline ends. CDR3 in amino acids: CSANTQLAKNIQYF. In DNA form, the CDR3 reads TGCAGTGCTAATACTCAACTAGCCAAAAACATTCAGTACTTC.

This clonotype was seen only a few times. The CDR3 DNA sequence: TGTGCCATTAGGCAGGTAGCCTACGAGCAGTACTTC. Its translation is CAIRQVAYEQYF. The chain uses TRBV2 and TRBJ2-7; D is undetermined. CDR3 size: 12 residues. V shed 10 bases and J shed 2 bases, with 12 bases lying between them. Germline V gene sequence: CDR1 SNHLY, CDR2 FYNNEI. Using reference TRBV2 and TRBJ2-7 for the parts outside the CDR3, the full variable domain is EPEVTQTPSHQVTQMGQEVILRCVPISNHLYFYWYRQILGQKVEFLVSFYNNEISEKSEIFDDQFSVERPDGSNFTLKIRSTKLEDSAMYFCAIRQVAYEQYFGPGTRLTVT.